The clone carrying this TCR beta chain was picked up a small number of times. Every isolated RNA sample was fully reverse transcribed, so sequencing captured expressed TCRB transcripts. Sequenced by immunoSEQ multiplex PCR; TCRdb stores in-frame clones only, minus some. The table includes about 250,000 clones, 12% to 15% detected once. Germline loops: CDR1 MGHRA, CDR2 YSYEKL. The V and J ends lost 4 bases and 6 bases, in that order; junction bases with no gene match: 11. The CDR3 has 15 amino acids. This sample is drawn from a study of beta chain features in type 1 diabetes. Sequencing was done on a sample of naive CD4+ T cells from blood. The chain is built from TRBV4-1 and TRBJ1-1, with 7 bases that match TRBD1. The sequence was collected from a woman aged 40-49 years in good health. CDR3 residues: CASSRADREVSEAFF. As DNA, the CDR3 is TGCGCCAGCAGCCGAGCCGACAGGGAGGTTTCTGAAGCTTTCTTT.